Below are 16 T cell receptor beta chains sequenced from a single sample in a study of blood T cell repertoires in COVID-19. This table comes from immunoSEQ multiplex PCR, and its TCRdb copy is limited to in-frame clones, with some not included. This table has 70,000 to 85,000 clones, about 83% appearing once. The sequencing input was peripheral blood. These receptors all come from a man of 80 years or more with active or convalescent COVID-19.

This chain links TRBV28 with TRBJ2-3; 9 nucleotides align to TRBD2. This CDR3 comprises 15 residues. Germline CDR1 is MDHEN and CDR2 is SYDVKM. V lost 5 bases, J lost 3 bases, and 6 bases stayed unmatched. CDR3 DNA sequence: TGTGCCAGCAGTCCCCCAGCGGGAGGTACAGATACGCAGTATTTT. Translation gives CASSPPAGGTDTQYF.

This CDR3 reads CASSPNGGGYTF. Here the CDR3 DNA reads TGTGCCAGCTCACCAAACGGGGGTGGCTACACCTTC. This chain joins TRBV18 and TRBJ1-2; possible D gene TRBD1, 5 bases. Germline loops: CDR1 KGHSH, CDR2 LQKENI. This CDR3 has 12 residues. V dropped 2 bases and J dropped 7 bases, with 8 bases sitting between them.

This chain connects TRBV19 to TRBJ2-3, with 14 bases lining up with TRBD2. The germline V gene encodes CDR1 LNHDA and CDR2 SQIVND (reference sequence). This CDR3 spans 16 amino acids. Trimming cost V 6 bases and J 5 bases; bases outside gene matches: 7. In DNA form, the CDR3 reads TGTGCCAGTAGAGTGACGGGACTAGCGGGAGTAGATACGCAGTATTTT. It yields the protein CASRVTGLAGVDTQYF. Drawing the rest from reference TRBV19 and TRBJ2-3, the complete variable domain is DGGITQSPKYLFRKEGQNVTLSCEQNLNHDAMYWYRQDPGQGLRLIYYSQIVNDFQKGDIAEGYSVSREKKESFPLTVTSAQKNPTAFYLCASRVTGLAGVDTQYFGPGTRLTVL.

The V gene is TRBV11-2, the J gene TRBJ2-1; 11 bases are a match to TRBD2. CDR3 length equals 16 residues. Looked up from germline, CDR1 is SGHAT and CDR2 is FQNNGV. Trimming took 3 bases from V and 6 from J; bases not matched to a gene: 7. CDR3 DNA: TGTGCCAGCAGCTTTTTTAGCGGGAGGGCCCTCAATGAGCAGTTCTTC. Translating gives CASSFFSGRALNEQFF.

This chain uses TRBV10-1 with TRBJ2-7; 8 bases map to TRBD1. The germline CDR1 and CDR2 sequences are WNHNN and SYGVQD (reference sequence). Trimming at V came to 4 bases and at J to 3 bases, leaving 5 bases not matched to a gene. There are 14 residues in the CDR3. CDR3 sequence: CASSGRTGLYEQYF. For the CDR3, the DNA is TGCGCCAGCAGTGGTAGGACAGGGCTCTACGAGCAGTACTTC.

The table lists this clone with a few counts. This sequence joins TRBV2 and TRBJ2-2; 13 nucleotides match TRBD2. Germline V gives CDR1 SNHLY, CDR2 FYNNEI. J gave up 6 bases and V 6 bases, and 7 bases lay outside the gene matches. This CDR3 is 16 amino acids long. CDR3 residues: CASRPGLAGSAGELFF. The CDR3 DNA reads TGTGCCAGCAGGCCGGGACTAGCGGGGTCTGCCGGGGAGCTGTTTTTT. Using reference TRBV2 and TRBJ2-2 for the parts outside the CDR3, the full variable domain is EPEVTQTPSHQVTQMGQEVILRCVPISNHLYFYWYRQILGQKVEFLVSFYNNEISEKSEIFDDQFSVERPDGSNFTLKIRSTKLEDSAMYFCASRPGLAGSAGELFFGEGSRLTVL.

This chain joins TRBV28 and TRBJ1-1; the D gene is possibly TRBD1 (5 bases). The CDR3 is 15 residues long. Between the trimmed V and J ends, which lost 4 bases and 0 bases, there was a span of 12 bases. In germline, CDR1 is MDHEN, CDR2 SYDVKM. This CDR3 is CASSSSGFMNTEAFF. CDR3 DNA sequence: TGTGCCAGCAGTTCTTCAGGGTTTATGAACACTGAAGCTTTCTTT.

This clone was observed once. CDR3 region: CASSSQPQGGRNIQYF. CDR3 sequence (DNA): TGTGCCAGCAGCTCCCAACCCCAGGGCGGTAGAAACATTCAGTACTTC. The rearrangement joins TRBV7-2 to TRBJ2-4; D might be TRBD1 (5 bases). The germline V gene encodes CDR1 SGHTA and CDR2 FQGNSA. This CDR3 has 16 residues. Deletions cut 4 bases from V and 6 bases from J, with 19 bases between.

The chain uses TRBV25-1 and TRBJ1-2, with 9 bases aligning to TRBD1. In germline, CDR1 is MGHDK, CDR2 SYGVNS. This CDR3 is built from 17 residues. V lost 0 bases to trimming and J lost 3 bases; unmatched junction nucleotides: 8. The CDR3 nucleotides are TGTGCCAGCAGTGAATACCAAGGGGGACAGGGTCACTATGGCTACACCTTC. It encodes CASSEYQGGQGHYGYTF.

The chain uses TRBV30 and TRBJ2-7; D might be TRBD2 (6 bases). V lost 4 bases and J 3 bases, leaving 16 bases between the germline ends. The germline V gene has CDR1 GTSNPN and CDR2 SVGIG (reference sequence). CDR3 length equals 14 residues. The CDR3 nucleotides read TGTGCCTGGACCCCGGGACTTTCGGTCTACGAGCAGTACTTC. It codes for CAWTPGLSVYEQYF. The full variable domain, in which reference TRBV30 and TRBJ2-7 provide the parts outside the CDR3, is SQTIHQWPATLVQPVGSPLSLECTVEGTSNPNLYWYRQAAGRGLQLLFYSVGIGQISSEVPQNLSASRPQDRQFILSSKKLLLSDSGFYLCAWTPGLSVYEQYFGPGTRLTVT.

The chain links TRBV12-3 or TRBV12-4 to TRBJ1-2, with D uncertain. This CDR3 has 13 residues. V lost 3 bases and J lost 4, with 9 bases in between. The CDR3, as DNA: TGTGCCAGCAGTTTCAGTCCTTTCTATGGCTACACCTTC. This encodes CASSFSPFYGYTF.

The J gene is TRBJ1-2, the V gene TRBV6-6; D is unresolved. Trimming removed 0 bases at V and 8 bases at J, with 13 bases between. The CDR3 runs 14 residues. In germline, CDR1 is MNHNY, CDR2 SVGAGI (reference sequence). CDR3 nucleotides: TGTGCCAGCAGTTACTCTCGGGAATCGGGAGGCTACACCTTC. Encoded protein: CASSYSRESGGYTF.

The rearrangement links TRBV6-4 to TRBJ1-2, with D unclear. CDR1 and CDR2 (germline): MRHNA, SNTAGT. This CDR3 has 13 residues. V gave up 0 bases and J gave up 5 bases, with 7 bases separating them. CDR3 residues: CASSDSGGYGYTF. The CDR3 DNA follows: TGTGCCAGCAGTGACTCTGGAGGGTATGGCTACACCTTC.

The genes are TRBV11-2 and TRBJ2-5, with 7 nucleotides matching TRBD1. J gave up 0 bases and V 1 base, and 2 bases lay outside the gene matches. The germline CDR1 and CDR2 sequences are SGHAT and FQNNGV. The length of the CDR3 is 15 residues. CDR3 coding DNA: TGTGCCAGCAGCTTAGTAGGGACAGACCAAGAGACCCAGTACTTC. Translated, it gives CASSLVGTDQETQYF.

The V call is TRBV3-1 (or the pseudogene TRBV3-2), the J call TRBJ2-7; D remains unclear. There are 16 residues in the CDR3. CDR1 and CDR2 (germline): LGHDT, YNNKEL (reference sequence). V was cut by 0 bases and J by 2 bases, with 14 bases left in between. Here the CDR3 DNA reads TGTGCCAGCAGCCAAGATAGGCAGGCCTTACCCTACGAGCAGTACTTC. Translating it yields CASSQDRQALPYEQYF.

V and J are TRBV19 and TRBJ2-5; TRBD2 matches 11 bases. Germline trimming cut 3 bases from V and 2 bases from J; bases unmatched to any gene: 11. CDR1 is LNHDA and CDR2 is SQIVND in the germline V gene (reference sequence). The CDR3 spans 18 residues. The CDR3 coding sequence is TGTGCCAGTAGTATTCAGCCCCCTCTAGCGGGGGGACAAGAGACCCAGTACTTC. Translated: CASSIQPPLAGGQETQYF.